A single T cell receptor beta chain is shown here with its context. The antigen remains unidentified. There are 17 residues in the CDR3. V was cut by 0 bases and J by 4 bases, with 18 bases left in between. Germline CDR1 reads MNHEY; CDR2 reads SVGAGI. This sample is part of a study of T-cell memory formation after mild COVID-19. TCRdb analysed the 5' RACE reads with MiXCR anew, one entry per CDR3 protein. This sample yields some 160,000 distinct CDR3 sequences, of which around 13% are seen a single time; 2.5% to 3.5% belongs to the top ten. Notes on the study in general: Among CD4+ contracting clones, most were CM and EM, and CD8+ ones EMRA. Memory cells collected pre-infection included some clones that later responded, suggesting cross-reactive memory joined. CD4/CD8 balance characterized clones contracting day 15 to 85, and CD4+ skew characterized later expanders. The SARS-CoV-2 specificity of second-wave clones reaching peak at day 37 remained unverified.

The chain couples TRBV6-5 to TRBJ1-2, with D unclear. What was sequenced was PBMCs or a T cell subset sorted from them (not recorded which). The sequence came from a man between 18 and 35 years old who had mild COVID-19 (a few samples of this study predate the infection). Cell type and time point are not known. This CDR3 is CASSYSIGSPYPYGYTF. CDR3 in DNA: TGTGCCAGCAGTTACTCGATAGGTTCTCCGTACCCCTATGGCTACACCTTC.